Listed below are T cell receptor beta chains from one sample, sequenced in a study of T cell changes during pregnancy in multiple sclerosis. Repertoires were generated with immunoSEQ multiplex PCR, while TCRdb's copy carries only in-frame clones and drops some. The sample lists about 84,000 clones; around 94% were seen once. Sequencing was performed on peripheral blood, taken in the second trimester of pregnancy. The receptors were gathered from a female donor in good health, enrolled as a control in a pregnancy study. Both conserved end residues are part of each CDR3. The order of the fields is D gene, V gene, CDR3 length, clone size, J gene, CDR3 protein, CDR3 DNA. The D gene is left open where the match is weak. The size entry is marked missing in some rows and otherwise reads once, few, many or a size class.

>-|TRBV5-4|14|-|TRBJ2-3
CASRSPGQPDTQYF
TGTGCCAGCAGATCACCCGGACAGCCAGATACGCAGTATTTT
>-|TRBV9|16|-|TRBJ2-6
CASSVAGTSGANVLTF
TGTGCCAGCAGCGTAGCTGGCACCTCTGGGGCCAACGTCCTGACTTTC
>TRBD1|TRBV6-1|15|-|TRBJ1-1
CASSESTGPTTEAFF
TGTGCCAGCAGTGAATCGACAGGGCCTACCACTGAAGCTTTCTTT
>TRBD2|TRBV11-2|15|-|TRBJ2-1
CASSLDGGGYNEQFF
TGTGCCAGCAGCTTAGATGGGGGAGGGTACAATGAGCAGTTCTTC
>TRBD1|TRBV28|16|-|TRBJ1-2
CASTTDRGPDGLGYTF
TGTGCCAGCACCACCGACAGGGGGCCCGACGGTCTGGGCTACACCTTC
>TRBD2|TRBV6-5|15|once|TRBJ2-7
CVSSRTSGDFYEQYF
TGTGTCAGCAGTCGGACTAGCGGAGATTTCTACGAGCAGTACTTC
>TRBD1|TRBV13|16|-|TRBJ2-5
CASSLGVTGSRETQYF
TGTGCCAGCAGCTTAGGTGTGACAGGGAGTCGAGAGACCCAGTACTTC
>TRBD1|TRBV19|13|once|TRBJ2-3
CASSVTGADTQYF
TGTGCCAGTAGTGTGACAGGGGCAGATACGCAGTATTTT
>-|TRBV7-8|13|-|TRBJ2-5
CASSLSSLETQYF
TGTGCCAGCAGCTTATCGTCCCTCGAGACCCAGTACTTC
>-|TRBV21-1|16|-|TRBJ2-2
CASSTHGQGGPGELFF
TGTGCCAGCAGTACACACGGACAGGGTGGACCCGGGGAGCTGTTTTTT
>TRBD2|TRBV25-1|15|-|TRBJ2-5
CASRPGLGYQETQYF
TGTGCCAGCAGACCGGGACTAGGGTACCAAGAGACCCAGTACTTC
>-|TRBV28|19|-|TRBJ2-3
CASSTQLDPLGRQVDTQYF
TGTGCCAGCAGTACCCAGTTGGACCCCTTGGGGAGGCAGGTGGATACGCAGTATTTT
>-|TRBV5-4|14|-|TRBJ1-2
CASSRPTDFYGYTF
TGTGCCAGCAGCCGCCCGACAGATTTCTATGGCTACACCTTC
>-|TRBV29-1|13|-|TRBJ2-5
CSVEVRVEETQYF
TGCAGCGTTGAAGTCAGGGTTGAAGAGACCCAGTACTTC
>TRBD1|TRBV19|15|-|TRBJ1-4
CASSILQGLDEKLFF
TGTGCCAGTAGTATCCTACAGGGGCTGGATGAAAAACTGTTTTTT
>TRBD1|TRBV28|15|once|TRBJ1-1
CASSLIQGANTEAFF
TGTGCCAGCAGTCTGATACAGGGGGCGAACACTGAAGCTTTCTTT
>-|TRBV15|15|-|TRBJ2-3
CATSRQPYSTDTQYF
TGTGCCACCAGCAGACAACCCTATAGCACAGATACGCAGTATTTT
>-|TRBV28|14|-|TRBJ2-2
CASSSDLTTGELFF
TGTGCCAGCAGTTCGGACTTAACCACCGGGGAGCTGTTTTTT
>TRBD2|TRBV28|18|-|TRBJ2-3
CASSLYLLLAASTDTQYF
TGTGCCAGCAGTTTATACCTCCTACTAGCGGCTAGCACAGATACGCAGTATTTT
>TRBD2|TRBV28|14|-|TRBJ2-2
CASRGAGDTGELFF
TGTGCCAGCAGGGGAGCGGGGGACACCGGGGAGCTGTTTTTT
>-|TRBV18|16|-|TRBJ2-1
CASSPLLESPYNEQFF
TGTGCCAGCTCACCACTTCTAGAATCGCCCTACAATGAGCAGTTCTTC
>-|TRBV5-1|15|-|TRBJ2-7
CASRPIPGQLYEQYF
TGCGCCAGCAGACCCATACCGGGACAACTATACGAGCAGTACTTC
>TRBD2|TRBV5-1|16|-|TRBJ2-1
CASSLAGELTYNEQFF
TGCGCCAGCAGCTTAGCGGGAGAACTGACCTACAATGAGCAGTTCTTC
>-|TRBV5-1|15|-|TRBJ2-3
CASSLVGEGSDTQYF
TGCGCCAGCAGCTTGGTCGGGGAAGGGTCGGATACGCAGTATTTT
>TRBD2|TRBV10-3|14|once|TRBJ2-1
CAISGKLASNEQFF
TGTGCCATCAGTGGAAAACTAGCGTCGAATGAGCAGTTCTTC
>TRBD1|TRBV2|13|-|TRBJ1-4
CASIRGRGEKLFF
TGTGCCAGCATAAGGGGGCGCGGGGAAAAACTGTTTTTT
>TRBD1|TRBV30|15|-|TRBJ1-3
CAWARTGGSGNTIYF
TGTGCCTGGGCTAGGACAGGGGGCTCTGGAAACACCATATATTTT
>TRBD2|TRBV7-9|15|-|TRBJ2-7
CASSPGLAGAYEQYF
TGTGCCAGCAGCCCCGGACTAGCGGGAGCTTACGAGCAGTACTTC
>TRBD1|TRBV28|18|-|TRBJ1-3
CASSREEGQFFSGNTIYF
TGTGCCAGCAGCCGCGAGGAGGGACAGTTTTTCTCTGGAAACACCATATATTTT
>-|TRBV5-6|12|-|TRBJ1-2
CASSSNYYGYTF
TGTGCCAGCAGCTCAAACTATTATGGCTACACCTTC
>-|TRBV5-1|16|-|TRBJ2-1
CASSLGGGRMYNEQFF
TGCGCCAGCAGCTTGGGAGGTGGGAGGATGTACAATGAGCAGTTCTTC
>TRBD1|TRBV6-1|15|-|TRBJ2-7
CASSARTGGSYEQYF
TGTGCCAGCAGTGCCCGGACAGGGGGCTCCTACGAGCAGTACTTC